The 29 T cell receptor beta chains given below trace back to one sample, sequenced in a study of blood T cells in healthy people across ages. A second roughly 6 to 12 cycle PCR used barcoded and J-beta primers. In TCRdb, the 5' RACE reads were re-called with MiXCR into one record per CDR3 protein. The data contain around 800,000 distinct CDR3 sequences, 35% to 60% of them singletons. What was sequenced was blood. All receptors derive from a man of 80 years or more in good health.

This chain uses TRBV4-1 with TRBJ2-5; no clear D gene. CDR1 MGHRA and CDR2 YSYEKL come from the germline V gene. Between the trimmed V and J ends, which lost 3 bases and 11 bases, there was a span of 13 bases. This CDR3 has 12 amino acids. CDR3 sequence (DNA): TGCGCCAGCAGCCAGGCAAAGTCAGAGCAGTACTTC. It is translated as CASSQAKSEQYF.

This clonotype occurred a few times. The V gene is TRBV20-1, the J gene TRBJ2-7; 11 bases are shared with TRBD1. Unmatched junction bases numbered 3, after V lost 7 bases and J lost 1 base. The CDR3 covers 13 residues. CDR1 is DFQATT and CDR2 is SNEGSKA in the germline V gene (reference sequence). DNA of the CDR3: TGCAGTGGGGGACAGGGGGTTTCCTACGAGCAGTACTTC. Protein product: CSGGQGVSYEQYF.

This clonotype was observed a handful of times. The chain carries TRBV6-5 and TRBJ2-7, with D maybe TRBD2 (5 bases). With 0 bases removed from V and 2 bases from J, the gap between germline ends came to 14 bases. CDR3 length: 16 residues. Germline CDR1 is MNHEY and CDR2 is SVGAGI. The CDR3 bases are TGTGCCAGCAGTTACTCGACCTTTGGGAGTACCTACGAGCAGTACTTC. It specifies CASSYSTFGSTYEQYF.

The chain carries TRBV5-1 and TRBJ2-7, with D possibly matching TRBD2 (6 bases). TRBJ2-5 explains the end of the DNA better; the J call may be wrong. Germline-derived CDR1 and CDR2 are SGHRS and YFSETQ. There are 16 residues in the CDR3. CDR3 loop: CASSNEKEGRGKTQYF. In DNA, the CDR3 is TGCGCCAGCAGCAATGAGAAAGAGGGACGGGGGAAGACCCAGTACTTC.

The chain employs TRBV20-1 and TRBJ1-5, with a weak D call TRBD1 (5 bases). Germline V CDR1 and CDR2: DFQATT, SNEGSKA (reference sequence). The CDR3 contains 14 residues. V was cut by 5 bases and J by 1 base, with 12 bases left in between. The CDR3 nucleotides are TGCAGTGCTCCTTGGGGGGGAAGCAATCAGCCCCAGCATTTT. This translates into CSAPWGGSNQPQHF.

The CDR3 sequence is CASSGGTSGARSPLHF. In DNA form, the CDR3 reads TGTGCCAGCAGCGGAGGGACCTCAGGGGCCAGGTCACCCCTCCACTTT. The chain carries TRBV9 and TRBJ1-6, with D tentatively TRBD1 (6 bases). The CDR3 extends over 16 amino acids. Trimming left V 3 bases short and J 10 bases short, with 20 bases between. Germline CDR1 SGDLS, CDR2 YYNGEE. The full variable domain, rest sourced from reference TRBV9 and TRBJ1-6, is DSGVTQTPKHLITATGQRVTLRCSPRSGDLSVYWYQQSLDQGLQFLIQYYNGEERAKGNILERFSAQQFPDLHSELNLSSLELGDSALYFCASSGGTSGARSPLHFGNGTRLTVT.

Concerning this clonotype: This may be a read error, as it is one base from a much larger clone. The chain recombines TRBV15 with TRBJ2-7, with D possibly being TRBD1 (6 bases). TRBJ2-5 matches the DNA end more closely, so the J call is doubtful. In germline, CDR1 is LNHNV, CDR2 YYDKDF (reference sequence). The CDR3 runs to 14 residues. CDR3 nucleotides: TGTGCCATCAGCACCCCTACAGGGTCTGAGACCCAGTACTTC. Amino acids: CAISTPTGSETQYF.

The chain is built from TRBV28 and TRBJ1-3; D is unclear. Trimming stripped 6 bases from V and 0 bases from J, with 12 bases between. The CDR3 runs to 15 residues. Germline CDR1 MDHEN, CDR2 SYDVKM. The CDR3 sequence: CASSQDANSGNTIYF. Here the CDR3 DNA reads TGTGCCAGCAGCCAGGACGCCAACTCTGGAAACACCATATATTTT.

This clonotype turned up a few times. The rearrangement uses TRBV27 and TRBJ2-7; D gene ambiguous. Looked up from germline, CDR1 is MNHEY and CDR2 is SMNVEV (reference sequence). This CDR3 has 11 amino acids. The V gene lost 6 bases and the J gene lost 6 bases, with 9 bases spanning the gap. CDR3 nucleotides: TGTGCCAGCAGGAGAAATTCCGAGCAGTACTTC. This gives the protein CASRRNSEQYF.

The chain recombines TRBV12-3 or TRBV12-4 with TRBJ2-5; 9 nucleotides line up with TRBD1. V was clipped by 5 bases and J by 11 bases; unmatched bases: 15. The CDR3 consists of 15 residues. The CDR3 bases are TGTGCCAGCAGTGCCGGGACAGGGTCAGGTAATGAGCAGTACTTC. Its translation: CASSAGTGSGNEQYF.

In this sample, this clonotype turned up a few times. Here the CDR3 reads CASSSFAGVADSPLHF. DNA for the CDR3: TGTGCCAGCAGCTCTTTTGCCGGGGTTGCGGATTCACCCCTCCACTTT. The rearrangement links TRBV7-2 to TRBJ1-6; D unclear. The CDR3 is made up of 16 amino acids. In germline, CDR1 is SGHTA, CDR2 FQGNSA. Deletions cut 4 bases from V and 8 bases from J, with 18 bases between.

This clonotype was counted at least ten times. The chain links TRBV6-4 to TRBJ1-4; D is ambiguous. CDR1 MRHNA and CDR2 SNTAGT come from the germline V gene. With 0 bases removed from V and 5 bases from J, the gap between germline ends came to 16 bases. The CDR3 is 17 residues long. In DNA form, the CDR3 reads TGTGCCAGCAGTGACTCGACTATGTGGGGTAACAATGAAAAACTGTTTTTT. The encoded protein is CASSDSTMWGNNEKLFF.

The V call is TRBV29-1, the J call TRBJ2-1; 7 nucleotides align to TRBD2. The CDR3 covers 14 residues. Trimming took 6 bases from V and 1 from J; bases not matched to a gene: 6. Germline loops: CDR1 SQVTM, CDR2 ANQGSEA. CDR3 coding DNA: TGCAGCGTGAGGTGGGGGGGTTCCTACAATGAGCAGTTCTTC. As protein: CSVRWGGSYNEQFF.

Only a few counts were recorded for this clonotype. This chain joins TRBV4-2 and TRBJ2-7; no reliable D call. V was shortened by 4 bases and J by 0 bases, with 10 bases between the two germline ends. The CDR3 consists of 14 residues. Germline lookup yields CDR1 LGHNA and CDR2 YNFKEQ. CDR3 nucleotides: TGTGCCAGCAGCCGCGAGGACGTCTCCTACGAGCAGTACTTC. It is translated as CASSREDVSYEQYF.

This clonotype turned up a few times. This rearrangement joins TRBV29-1 to TRBJ2-7; D ambiguous. Trimming left V 2 bases short and J 0 bases short, with 11 bases between. CDR1 is SQVTM and CDR2 is ANQGSEA in the germline V gene. The CDR3 is 14 residues long. The CDR3 loop is CSVEPGANSYEQYF. The DNA of the CDR3 is TGCAGCGTTGAACCCGGCGCCAACTCCTACGAGCAGTACTTC.

This clonotype has more than one count but fewer than ten. The chain combines TRBV7-3 with TRBJ2-3; D gene unclear. V shed 4 bases and J shed 0 bases, with 11 bases lying between them. CDR1 SGHTA and CDR2 FQGTGA come from the germline V gene. This CDR3 has 15 residues. CDR3 residues: CASSSDGSSTDTQYF. In nucleotides, the CDR3 is TGTGCCAGCAGCTCAGACGGCTCTAGCACAGATACGCAGTATTTT. The full variable domain, rest sourced from reference TRBV7-3 and TRBJ2-3, is GAGVSQTPSNKVTEKGKYVELRCDPISGHTALYWYRQSLGQGPEFLIYFQGTGAADDSGLPNDRFFAVRPEGSVSTLKIQRTERGDSAVYLCASSSDGSSTDTQYFGPGTRLTVL.

The chain recombines TRBV3-1 with TRBJ2-2; D gene unclear. Germline V gives CDR1 LGHDT, CDR2 YNNKEL (reference sequence). Trimming pared 0 bases from V and 3 bases from J, leaving 11 bases between. This CDR3 has 16 amino acids. The CDR3 nucleotides read TGTGCCAGCAGCCAAGAGGGCAGATTGTACACCGGGGAGCTGTTTTTT. Translated: CASSQEGRLYTGELFF. The full variable domain, its missing parts supplied by reference TRBV3-1 and TRBJ2-2, is DTAVSQTPKYLVTQMGNDKSIKCEQNLGHDTMYWYKQDSKKFLKIMFSYNNKELIINETVPNRFSPKSPDKAHLNLHINSLELGDSAVYFCASSQEGRLYTGELFFGEGSRLTVL.

This clonotype has ten or more counts. The chain couples TRBV29-1 to TRBJ2-5; no clear D gene. This CDR3 comprises 14 residues. The V gene lost 1 base and the J gene lost 1 base, with 10 bases spanning the gap. In germline, CDR1 is SQVTM, CDR2 ANQGSEA. The CDR3 DNA sequence: TGCAGCGTTGAAGGTATGGAGAGCCAAGAGACCCAGTACTTC. Protein: CSVEGMESQETQYF.

A few counts support this clonotype. CDR3 in amino acids: CASSRGQGAPSREQYF. Written as DNA, the CDR3 is TGTGCCAGCAGCAGGGGACAGGGGGCTCCCTCGCGCGAGCAGTACTTC. The gene calls are TRBV21-1 and TRBJ2-7; the table names TRBD1, a call not compared with the DNA. TRBV21-1 is classified as a pseudogene. This CDR3 has 16 residues.

This clonotype was picked up a small number of times. The chain uses TRBV25-1 and TRBJ2-2; no firm D call. This CDR3 comprises 13 residues. V was shortened by 4 bases and J by 3 bases, with 6 bases between the two germline ends. CDR1 MGHDK and CDR2 SYGVNS come from the germline V gene. CDR3 nucleotide sequence: TGTGCCAGCAGTGGCACGGACACCGGGGAGCTGTTTTTT. Translated, it gives CASSGTDTGELFF. The full variable domain, in which reference TRBV25-1 and TRBJ2-2 provide the parts outside the CDR3, is EADIYQTPRYLVIGTGKKITLECSQTMGHDKMYWYQQDPGMELHLIHYSYGVNSTEKGDLSSESTVSRIRTEHFPLTLESARPSHTSQYLCASSGTDTGELFFGEGSRLTVL.

The V call is TRBV6-1, the J call TRBJ2-1, with D tentatively TRBD2 (6 bases). The germline CDR1 and CDR2 sequences are MNHNS and SASEGT. The CDR3 totals 15 residues. V lost 4 bases to trimming and J lost 1 base, with 11 bases between them. In DNA, the CDR3 is TGTGCCAGCAGTGCCCGGGAGTGGTCCTACAATGAGCAGTTCTTC. Amino acid sequence: CASSAREWSYNEQFF.

This chain connects TRBV20-1 to TRBJ2-1; 7 nucleotides match TRBD2. The CDR3 has 15 amino acids. The V gene's germline CDR1 is DFQATT and CDR2 SNEGSKA (reference sequence). Germline trimming cut 4 bases from V and 10 bases from J; bases unmatched to any gene: 16. The CDR3 coding sequence is TGCAGTGCTACGGGAGGTGGCGGGGTTGCCTACGAGCAGTTCTTC. It is translated as CSATGGGGVAYEQFF.

V and J are TRBV6-2 or TRBV6-3 and TRBJ2-4; 7 bases match TRBD1. The germline CDR1 and CDR2 sequences are MNHEY and SVGEGT. The CDR3 contains 15 residues. Trimming took 5 bases from V and 0 from J; bases not matched to a gene: 4. In nucleotides, the CDR3 is TGTGCCAGCAGTCGACAGGGAATAGCCAAAAACATTCAGTACTTC. It encodes CASSRQGIAKNIQYF.

This clonotype came up a few times. The chain combines TRBV25-1 with TRBJ2-7; 13 nucleotides line up with TRBD2. Germline assignment: CDR1 MGHDK and CDR2 SYGVNS. There are 14 residues in the CDR3. After removal of 8 bases from V and 3 bases from J, the junction contained 4 bases not matched to a gene. CDR3 DNA: TGTGCCAGCTTAGGGACTAGCGGGAACTACGAGCAGTACTTC. This sequence encodes CASLGTSGNYEQYF.

The CDR3 region has the DNA TGTGCCATCAGGGACGGGACAGCCACAGATACGCAGTATTTT. Translating it yields CAIRDGTATDTQYF. The rearrangement joins TRBV10-3 to TRBJ2-3, with 7 bases that match TRBD1. Trimming removed 6 bases from V and 2 bases from J; junction bases left unmatched: 5. The CDR3 spans 14 residues. CDR1 ENHRY and CDR2 SYGVKD come from the germline V gene.

The chain recombines TRBV10-3 with TRBJ2-6; 8 bases align to TRBD1. Trimming removed 4 bases from V and 2 bases from J; junction bases left unmatched: 1. The CDR3 covers 15 residues. The germline gives CDR1 ENHRY, CDR2 SYGVKD. This CDR3 reads CAISVDRAGANVLTF. CDR3 bases: TGTGCCATCAGTGTGGACAGGGCTGGGGCCAACGTCCTGACTTTC.

For this clonotype: A junction end diverges from the germline sequence, so it may reflect a read error. The chain is built from TRBV27 and TRBJ2-3; no firm D call. Germline V CDR1 and CDR2: MNHEY, SMNVEV (reference sequence). This CDR3 spans 15 amino acids. This chain's CDR3 is CASGLSAPGTDTQYF. The DNA for the CDR3 is TGTGCCAGCGGTTTGTCCGCACCCGGGACAGATACGCAGTATTTT.

The chain joins TRBV20-1 to TRBJ1-2; 9 nucleotides match TRBD1. The CDR3 is made up of 14 amino acids. After removal of 4 bases from V and 0 bases from J, the junction contained 3 bases not matched to a gene. The germline V gene has CDR1 DFQATT and CDR2 SNEGSKA (reference sequence). The CDR3: CSAKGQGPNYGYTF. DNA for the CDR3: TGCAGTGCTAAGGGACAGGGCCCTAACTATGGCTACACCTTC.

This chain connects TRBV4-3 to TRBJ2-2; possible D gene TRBD2, 5 bases. The CDR3 runs to 15 residues. V was cut by 4 bases and J by 2 bases, with 11 bases left in between. Germline V lookup: CDR1 LGHNA, CDR2 YSLEER. The CDR3 nucleotides are TGCGCCAGCAGCCGCGGACTCTATAACACCGGGGAGCTGTTTTTT. It yields the protein CASSRGLYNTGELFF.